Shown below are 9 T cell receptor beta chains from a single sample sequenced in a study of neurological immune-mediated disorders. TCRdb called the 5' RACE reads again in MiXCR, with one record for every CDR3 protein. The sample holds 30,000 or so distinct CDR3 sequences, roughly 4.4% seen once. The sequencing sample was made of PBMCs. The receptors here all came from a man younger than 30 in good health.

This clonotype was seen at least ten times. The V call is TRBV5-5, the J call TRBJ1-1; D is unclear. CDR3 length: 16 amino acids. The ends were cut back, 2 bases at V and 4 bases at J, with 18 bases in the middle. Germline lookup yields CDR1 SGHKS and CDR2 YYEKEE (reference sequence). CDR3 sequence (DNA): TGTGCCAGCAGCTTTTTAAACCCTCCGGGCAGCACTGAAGCTTTCTTT. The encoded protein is CASSFLNPPGSTEAFF.

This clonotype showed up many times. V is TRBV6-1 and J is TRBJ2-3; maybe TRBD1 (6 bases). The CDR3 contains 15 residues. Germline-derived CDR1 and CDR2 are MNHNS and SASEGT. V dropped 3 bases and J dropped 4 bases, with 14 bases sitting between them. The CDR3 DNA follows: TGTGCCAGCAGTGAGTCCCAGGGGCGACCAGATACGCAGTATTTT. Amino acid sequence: CASSESQGRPDTQYF.

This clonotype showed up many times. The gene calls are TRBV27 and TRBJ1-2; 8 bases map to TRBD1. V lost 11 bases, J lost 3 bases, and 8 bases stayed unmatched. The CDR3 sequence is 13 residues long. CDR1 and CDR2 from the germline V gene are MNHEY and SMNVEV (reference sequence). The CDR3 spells CASSLTGDYGYTF. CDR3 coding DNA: TGTGCCTCCTCCTTGACAGGGGACTATGGCTACACCTTC.

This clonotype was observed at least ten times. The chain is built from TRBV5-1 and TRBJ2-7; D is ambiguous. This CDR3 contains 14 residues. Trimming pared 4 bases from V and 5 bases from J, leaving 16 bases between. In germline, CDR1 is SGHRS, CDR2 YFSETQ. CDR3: CASSLEWVGDEQYF. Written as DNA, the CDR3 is TGCGCCAGCAGCCTCGAATGGGTTGGCGACGAGCAGTACTTC.

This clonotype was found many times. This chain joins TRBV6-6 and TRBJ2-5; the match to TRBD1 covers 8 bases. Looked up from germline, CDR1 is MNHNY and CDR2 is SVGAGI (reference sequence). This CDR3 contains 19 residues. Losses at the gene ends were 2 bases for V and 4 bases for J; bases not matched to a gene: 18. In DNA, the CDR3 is TGTGCCAGCAGTTACCCCCGGGACAGGAGGGGGTATCCAAGAGAGACCCAGTACTTC. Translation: CASSYPRDRRGYPRETQYF.

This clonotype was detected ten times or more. The CDR3 DNA sequence: TGCGCCAGCAGCTTGGAAATGTCGCGTGTCGGCTATGGCTACACCTTC. It yields the protein CASSLEMSRVGYGYTF. The rearrangement uses TRBV5-1 and TRBJ1-2; no definite D call. Between the trimmed V and J ends, which lost 0 bases and 4 bases, there was a span of 16 bases. Germline CDR1 reads SGHRS; CDR2 reads YFSETQ. This CDR3 contains 16 residues.

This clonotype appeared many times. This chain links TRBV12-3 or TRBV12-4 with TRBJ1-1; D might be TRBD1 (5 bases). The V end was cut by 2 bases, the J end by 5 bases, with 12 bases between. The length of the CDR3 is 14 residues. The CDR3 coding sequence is TGTGCCAGCAGTTTAATGGGGCGACGGACTGAAGCTTTCTTT. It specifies CASSLMGRRTEAFF.

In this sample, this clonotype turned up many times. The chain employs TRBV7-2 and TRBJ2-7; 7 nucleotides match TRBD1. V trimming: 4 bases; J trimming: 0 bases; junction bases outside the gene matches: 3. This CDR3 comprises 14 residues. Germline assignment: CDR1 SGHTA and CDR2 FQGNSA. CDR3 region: CASSSGTASYEQYF. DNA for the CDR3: TGTGCCAGCAGCTCCGGGACAGCCTCCTACGAGCAGTACTTC.

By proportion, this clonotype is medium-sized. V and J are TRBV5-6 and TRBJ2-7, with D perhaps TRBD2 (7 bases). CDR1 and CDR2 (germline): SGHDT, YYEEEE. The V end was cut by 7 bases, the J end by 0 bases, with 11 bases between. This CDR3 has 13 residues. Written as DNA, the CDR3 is TGTGCCAGCGGGGGGGGCAGCTCCTACGAGCAGTACTTC. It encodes CASGGGSSYEQYF. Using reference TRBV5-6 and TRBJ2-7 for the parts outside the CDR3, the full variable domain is DAGVTQSPTHLIKTRGQQVTLRCSPKSGHDTVSWYQQALGQGPQFIFQYYEEEERQRGNFPDRFSGHQFPNYSSELNVNALLLGDSALYLCASGGGSSYEQYFGPGTRLTVT.